The source of this TCR beta chain is a study of blood T cell repertoires in COVID-19 (dated by TCRdb to the early 2020s). Turning to the overall study: Samples from collaborators originated in the United States, Italy and Spain and spanned both the acute and convalescent phases of COVID-19. The material from the prospective study consisted of cDNA or gDNA derived from T cells, B-cell-depleted T cells, or PBMCs. Subjects who had been exposed to COVID-19, were actively infected with it, or had recovered from it provided the deeply sampled blood TCRbeta repertoires that made up the dataset. HLA class I and class II types, where available, came from metadata supplied by the sample provider rather than from assay-based typing. Nearly every sample came with metadata listing a de-identified subject ID, COVID-19 status, age in years and sex. The samples were drawn from two sources: the first 160 participants of the ongoing ImmuneRACE study, and approximately 1,300 subjects contributed by 6 global collaborators. The repertoires were released in a freely available public database intended as a resource for research on the immune response to SARS-CoV-2.

Participants in the prospective study were aged roughly 18 to 100 years, lived in 24 United States geographic areas, and enrolled through a virtual design. In the prospective study, participants were assigned to cohorts based on the clinical history participants reported in a screening survey and a study questionnaire. For ImmuneRACE Cohort 3, a participant was defined as recovered based on two consecutive negative NP/OP PCR tests, clearance by a healthcare professional, or resolution of symptoms. Each participant in the prospective study had whole blood, serum and a nasopharyngeal or oropharyngeal swab collected by mobile phlebotomists. Over a roughly two-month period, participants in the prospective study had the option of providing additional blood draws and questionnaires. Before DNA extraction, prospective study blood samples were shipped either frozen or at room temperature. The paper's findings and limits, for the study overall: The quantity of clinical and demographic metadata differed by source and by participant and was supplied without curation.

Looking up the germline V gene (reference sequence) yields CDR1 LNHDA and CDR2 SQIVND. At the junction V is shortened by 3 bases and J by 0 bases, with 17 bases in between. From the cysteine through the phenylalanine, the CDR3 covers 17 amino acids. Only the CDR3 DNA stays, 51 bases, in frame from base 1. The immunoSEQ Assay, a bias-controlled multiplex PCR, was used to amplify TCRbeta CDR3 regions from genomic DNA. In the authors' own workflow: The number of nucleated cells in each sample was estimated by amplification of reference gene primers within the assay. To quantify the absolute abundance of each unique TCRbeta CDR3 rearrangement, sequence reads were collapsed and filtered. Productive Simpson clonality was computed per sample as the square root of Simpson's diversity index over productive rearrangements. Drawn from immuneACCESS, this table holds only the in-frame rearrangements with V and J called that TCRdb kept. Clones are partly lost; checked studies trace under half to an unresolved V gene and leave the rest unexplained. The V and J calls and clone size are taken from that table; D and trimming were inferred from the DNA. The sample has more than 200,000 clones on record, about 89% of them singletons. In total, the top ten clones hold over 4% of the sample.

As for this clone: Its antigen is currently not known. Qualities for individual bases were not recorded, and no much larger clone is one base off.

Sequences were obtained from PBMCs or T cells enriched from blood (not recorded which). The sequence derives from a woman aged 25 to 39 who had recovered from COVID-19. This receptor chain uses TRBV19 and TRBJ1-1, with TRBD1 perhaps the D gene, on 5 matching bases. The CDR3 region has the sequence CASSIGGEGRLNTEAFF. The sequenced DNA: TGTGCCAGTAGTATTGGGGGGGAAGGCAGATTGAACACTGAAGCTTTCTTT.